The present TCR beta chain was sequenced within a study of T cell responses to AZD1222 COVID-19 vaccine. Study information: Combined were second doses at about 4 or about 12 weeks. General study results and limits: Repertoires in all cases were sampled only once the peak T cell response had passed. Spike-wide vaccine-associated CD4 TCRs dominated at 160-218 and 743-854.

Measured with immunoSEQ multiplex PCR; TCRdb has only the in-frame clones, and not every one. Of 95,000 to 110,000 clones in the sample, over 70% were seen once. From germline, CDR1 is MDHEN and CDR2 SYDVKM. V lost 7 bases, J lost 0 bases, and 10 bases lay in between. This CDR3 region has 14 residues. Concerning this clone: The antigen is undetermined.

The V call is TRBV28, the J call TRBJ1-3; no definite D call. The source of this sequence is an adult in good health. Sequenced material: peripheral blood, taken on day 0 of AZD1222 vaccination. The CDR3 loop reads CASTTPSSGNTIYF. CDR3 in DNA: TGTGCCAGCACGACACCGAGCTCTGGAAACACCATATATTTT.